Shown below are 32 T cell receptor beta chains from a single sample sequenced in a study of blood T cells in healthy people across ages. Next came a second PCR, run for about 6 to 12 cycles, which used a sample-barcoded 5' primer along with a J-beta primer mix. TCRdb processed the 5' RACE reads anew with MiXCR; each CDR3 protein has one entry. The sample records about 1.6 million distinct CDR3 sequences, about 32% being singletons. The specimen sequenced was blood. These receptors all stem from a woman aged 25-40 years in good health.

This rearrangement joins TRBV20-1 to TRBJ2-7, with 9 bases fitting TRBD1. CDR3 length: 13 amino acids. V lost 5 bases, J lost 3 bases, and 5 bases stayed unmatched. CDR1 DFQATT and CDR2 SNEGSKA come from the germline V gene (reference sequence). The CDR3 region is CSAYRDRVYEQYF. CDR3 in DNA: TGCAGTGCTTACCGGGACAGGGTCTACGAGCAGTACTTC.

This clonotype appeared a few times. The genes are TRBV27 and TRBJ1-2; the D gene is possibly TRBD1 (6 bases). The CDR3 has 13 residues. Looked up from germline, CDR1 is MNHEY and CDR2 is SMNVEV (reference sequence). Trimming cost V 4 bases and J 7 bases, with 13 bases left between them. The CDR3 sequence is CASSSRGGSGYTF. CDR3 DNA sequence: TGTGCCAGCAGTTCCAGGGGAGGCAGTGGCTACACCTTC.

CDR3 DNA sequence: TGCGCCAGCAGCTTGCGGGAATTGCGGCAAGGGAATGAGCAGTTCTTC. Protein sequence: CASSLRELRQGNEQFF. This rearrangement joins TRBV5-1 to TRBJ2-1; tentatively, D is TRBD2 (5 bases). The CDR3 runs 16 residues. Trimming removed 1 base from V and 7 bases from J, with 18 bases in between. The V gene's germline CDR1 is SGHRS and CDR2 YFSETQ.

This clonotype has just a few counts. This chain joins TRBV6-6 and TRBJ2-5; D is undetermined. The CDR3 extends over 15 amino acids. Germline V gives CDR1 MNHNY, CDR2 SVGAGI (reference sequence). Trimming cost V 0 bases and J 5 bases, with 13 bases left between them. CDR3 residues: CASSYSSARTETQYF. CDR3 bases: TGTGCCAGCAGTTACTCGAGTGCTAGAACGGAGACCCAGTACTTC.

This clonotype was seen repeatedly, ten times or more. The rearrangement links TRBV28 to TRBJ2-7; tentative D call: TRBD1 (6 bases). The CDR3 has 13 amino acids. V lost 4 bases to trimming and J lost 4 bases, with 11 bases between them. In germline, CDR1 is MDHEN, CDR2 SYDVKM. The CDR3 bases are TGTGCCAGCAGTTCCCATCAGGGGTACGAGCAGTACTTC. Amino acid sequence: CASSSHQGYEQYF. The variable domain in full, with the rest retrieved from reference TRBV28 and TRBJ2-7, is DVKVTQSSRYLVKRTGEKVFLECVQDMDHENMFWYRQDPGLGLRLIYFSYDVKMKEKGDIPEGYSVSREKKERFSLILESASTNQTSMYLCASSSHQGYEQYFGPGTRLTVT.

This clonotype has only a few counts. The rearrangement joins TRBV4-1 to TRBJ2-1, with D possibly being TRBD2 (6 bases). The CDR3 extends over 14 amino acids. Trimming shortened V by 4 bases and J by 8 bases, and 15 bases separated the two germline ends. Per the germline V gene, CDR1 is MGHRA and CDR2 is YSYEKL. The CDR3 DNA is TGCGCCAGCAGCCCGGGCGGGACTTTATATGAGCAGTTCTTC. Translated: CASSPGGTLYEQFF.

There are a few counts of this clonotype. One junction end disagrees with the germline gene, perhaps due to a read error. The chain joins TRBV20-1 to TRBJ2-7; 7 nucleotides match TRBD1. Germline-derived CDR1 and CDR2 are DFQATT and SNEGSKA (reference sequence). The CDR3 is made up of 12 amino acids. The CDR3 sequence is CNARQGSYEQYF. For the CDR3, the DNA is TGCAATGCTCGACAGGGATCCTACGAGCAGTACTTC.

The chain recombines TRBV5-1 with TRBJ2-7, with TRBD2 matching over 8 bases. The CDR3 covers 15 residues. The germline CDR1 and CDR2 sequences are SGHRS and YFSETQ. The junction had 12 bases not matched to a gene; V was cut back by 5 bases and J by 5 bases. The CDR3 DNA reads TGCGCCAGCAGTAGGGGTAGCGGGGTCTCTGACGAGCAGTACTTC. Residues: CASSRGSGVSDEQYF. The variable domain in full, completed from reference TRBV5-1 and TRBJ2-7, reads KAGVTQTPRYLIKTRGQQVTLSCSPISGHRSVSWYQQTPGQGLQFLFEYFSETQRNKGNFPGRFSGRQFSNSRSEMNVSTLELGDSALYLCASSRGSGVSDEQYFGPGTRLTVT.

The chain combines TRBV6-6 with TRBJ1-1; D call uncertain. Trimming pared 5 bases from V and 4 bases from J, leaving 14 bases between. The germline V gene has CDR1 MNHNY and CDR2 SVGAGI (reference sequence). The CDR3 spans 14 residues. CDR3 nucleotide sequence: TGTGCCAGCAGTCTCCGTTTCGACGGCACTGAAGCTTTCTTT. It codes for CASSLRFDGTEAFF.

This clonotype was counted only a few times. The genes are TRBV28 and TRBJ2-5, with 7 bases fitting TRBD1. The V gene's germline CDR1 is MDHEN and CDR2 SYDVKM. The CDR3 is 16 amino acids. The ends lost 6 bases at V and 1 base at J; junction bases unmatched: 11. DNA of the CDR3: TGTGCCAGCAGCCTACTTTGGGGACAGATCCAAGAGACCCAGTACTTC. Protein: CASSLLWGQIQETQYF.

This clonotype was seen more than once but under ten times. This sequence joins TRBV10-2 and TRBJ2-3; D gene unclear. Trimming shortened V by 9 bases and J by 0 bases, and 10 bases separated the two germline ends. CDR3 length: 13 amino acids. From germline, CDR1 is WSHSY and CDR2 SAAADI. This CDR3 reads CASQKPSTDTQYF. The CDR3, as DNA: TGCGCCAGTCAAAAGCCTAGCACAGATACGCAGTATTTT.

This CDR3 is CSQEGRETQYF. The CDR3 nucleotides read TGCAGCCAGGAGGGTCGAGAGACCCAGTACTTC. V is TRBV20-1 and J is TRBJ2-5, with D possibly matching TRBD2 (6 bases). Per germline, CDR1 DFQATT and CDR2 SNEGSKA (reference sequence). The CDR3 spans 11 residues.

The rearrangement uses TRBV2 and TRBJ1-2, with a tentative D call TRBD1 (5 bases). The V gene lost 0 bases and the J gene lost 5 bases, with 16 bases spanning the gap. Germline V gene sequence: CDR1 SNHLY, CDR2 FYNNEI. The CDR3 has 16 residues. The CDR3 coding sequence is TGTGCCAGCAGTGAAGCGCGACGGGGCGCTCGGTATGGCTACACCTTC. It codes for CASSEARRGARYGYTF.

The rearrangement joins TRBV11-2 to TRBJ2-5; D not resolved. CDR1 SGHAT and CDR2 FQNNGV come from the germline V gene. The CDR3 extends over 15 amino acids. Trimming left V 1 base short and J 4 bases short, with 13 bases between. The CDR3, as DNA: TGTGCCAGCAGCTTAGGTGCCCTCCCGGGAGAGACCCAGTACTTC. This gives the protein CASSLGALPGETQYF.

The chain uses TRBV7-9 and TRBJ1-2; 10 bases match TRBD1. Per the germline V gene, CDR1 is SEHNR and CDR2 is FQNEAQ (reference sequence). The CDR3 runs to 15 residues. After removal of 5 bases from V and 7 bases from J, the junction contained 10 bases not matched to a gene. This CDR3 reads CASSTAGTGASGYTF. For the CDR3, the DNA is TGTGCCAGCAGCACCGCCGGGACAGGGGCTTCTGGCTACACCTTC.

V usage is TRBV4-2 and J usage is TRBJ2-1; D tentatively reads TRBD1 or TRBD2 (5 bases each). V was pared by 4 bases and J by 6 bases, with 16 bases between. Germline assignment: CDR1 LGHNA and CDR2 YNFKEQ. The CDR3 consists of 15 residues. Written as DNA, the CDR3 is TGTGCCAGCAGCCGACTTACCGGGACGAGCAATGAGCAGTTCTTC. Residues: CASSRLTGTSNEQFF.

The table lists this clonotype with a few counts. CDR3 bases: TGTGCCAGCAGCATACAGGGGGTGTCAGAGACCCAGTACTTC. Translation: CASSIQGVSETQYF. This chain connects TRBV7-7 to TRBJ2-5; 8 nucleotides align to TRBD1. CDR1 is SSHAT, CDR2 FNYEAQ, per germline (reference sequence). V trimming: 5 bases; J trimming: 4 bases; junction bases outside the gene matches: 6. The CDR3 runs 14 residues.

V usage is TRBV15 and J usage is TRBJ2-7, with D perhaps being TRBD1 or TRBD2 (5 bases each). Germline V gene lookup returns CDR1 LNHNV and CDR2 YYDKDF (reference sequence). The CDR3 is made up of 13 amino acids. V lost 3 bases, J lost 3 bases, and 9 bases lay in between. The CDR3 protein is CATSRRGDYEQYF. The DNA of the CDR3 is TGTGCCACCAGCAGGAGAGGGGACTACGAGCAGTACTTC. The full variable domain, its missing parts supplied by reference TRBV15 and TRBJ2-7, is DAMVIQNPRYQVTQFGKPVTLSCSQTLNHNVMYWYQQKSSQAPKLLFHYYDKDFNNEADTPDNFQSRRPNTSFCFLDIRSPGLGDTAMYLCATSRRGDYEQYFGPGTRLTVT.

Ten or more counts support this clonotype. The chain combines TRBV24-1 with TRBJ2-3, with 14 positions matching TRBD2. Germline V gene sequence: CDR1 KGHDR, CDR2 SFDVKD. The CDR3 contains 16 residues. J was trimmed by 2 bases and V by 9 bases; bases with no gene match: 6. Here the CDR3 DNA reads TGTGCCACCGCCGGGACTAGCGGGAGCCCCACAGATACGCAGTATTTT. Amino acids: CATAGTSGSPTDTQYF.

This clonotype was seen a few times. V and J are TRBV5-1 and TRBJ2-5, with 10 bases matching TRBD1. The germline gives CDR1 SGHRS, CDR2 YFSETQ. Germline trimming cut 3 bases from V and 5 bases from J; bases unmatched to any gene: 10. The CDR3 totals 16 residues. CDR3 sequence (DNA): TGCGCCAGCAGCTCCTATGACAGGGGGCTGGGTGAGACCCAGTACTTC. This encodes CASSSYDRGLGETQYF.

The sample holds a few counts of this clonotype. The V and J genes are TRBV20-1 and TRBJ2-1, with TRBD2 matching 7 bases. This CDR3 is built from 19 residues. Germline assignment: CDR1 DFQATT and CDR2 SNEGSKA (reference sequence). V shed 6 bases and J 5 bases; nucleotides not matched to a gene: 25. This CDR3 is CSADLGGSDVWVLHNEQFF. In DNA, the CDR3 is TGCAGTGCGGACTTGGGGGGGAGTGACGTTTGGGTACTACACAATGAGCAGTTCTTC.

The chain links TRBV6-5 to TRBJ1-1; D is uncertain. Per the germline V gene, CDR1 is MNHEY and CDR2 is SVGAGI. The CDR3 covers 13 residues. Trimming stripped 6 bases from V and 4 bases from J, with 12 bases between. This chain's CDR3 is CASREGWGTEAFF. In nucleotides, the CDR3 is TGTGCCAGCAGGGAGGGTTGGGGCACTGAAGCTTTCTTT.

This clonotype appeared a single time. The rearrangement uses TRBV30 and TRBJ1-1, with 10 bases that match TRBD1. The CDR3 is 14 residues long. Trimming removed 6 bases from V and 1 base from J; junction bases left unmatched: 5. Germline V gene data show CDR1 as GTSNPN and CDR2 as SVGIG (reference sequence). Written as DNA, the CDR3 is TGTGCCTGCATCAGACAGGGGGCGAACACTGAAGCTTTCTTT. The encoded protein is CACIRQGANTEAFF.

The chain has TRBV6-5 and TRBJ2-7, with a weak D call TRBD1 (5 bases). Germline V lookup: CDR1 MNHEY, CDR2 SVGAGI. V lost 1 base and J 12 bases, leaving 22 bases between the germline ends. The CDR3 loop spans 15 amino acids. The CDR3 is CASSYLTGPQETLYF. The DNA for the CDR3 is TGTGCCAGCAGTTACTTAACAGGTCCGCAAGAGACCCTGTACTTC.

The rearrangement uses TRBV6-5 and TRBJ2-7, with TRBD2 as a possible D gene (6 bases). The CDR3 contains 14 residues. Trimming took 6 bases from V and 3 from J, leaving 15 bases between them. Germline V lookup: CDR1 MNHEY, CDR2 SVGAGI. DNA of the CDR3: TGTGCCAGCAGCCAACCGGGGGAGAGCTACGAGCAGTACTTC. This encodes CASSQPGESYEQYF.

The CDR3 spells CSAPTSGREQFF. CDR3 in DNA: TGCAGTGCCCCGACTAGCGGTCGGGAGCAGTTCTTC. The chain recombines TRBV20-1 with TRBJ2-1, with 9 positions matching TRBD2. The J segment lost 10 bases and the V segment lost 6 bases, leaving 7 bases of the junction unmatched. Germline assignment: CDR1 DFQATT and CDR2 SNEGSKA (reference sequence). This CDR3 contains 12 residues.

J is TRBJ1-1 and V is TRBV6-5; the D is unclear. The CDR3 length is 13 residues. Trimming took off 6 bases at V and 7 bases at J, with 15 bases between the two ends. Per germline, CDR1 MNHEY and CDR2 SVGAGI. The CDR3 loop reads CASSREKKFEAFF. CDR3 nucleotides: TGTGCCAGCAGCCGGGAAAAAAAGTTTGAAGCTTTCTTT.

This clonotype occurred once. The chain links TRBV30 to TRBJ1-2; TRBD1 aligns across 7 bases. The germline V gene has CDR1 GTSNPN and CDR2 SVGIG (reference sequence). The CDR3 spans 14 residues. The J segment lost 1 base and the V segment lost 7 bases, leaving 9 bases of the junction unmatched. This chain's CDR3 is CAYKGAVHNYGYTF. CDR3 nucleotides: TGTGCCTACAAGGGGGCAGTACATAACTATGGCTACACCTTC.

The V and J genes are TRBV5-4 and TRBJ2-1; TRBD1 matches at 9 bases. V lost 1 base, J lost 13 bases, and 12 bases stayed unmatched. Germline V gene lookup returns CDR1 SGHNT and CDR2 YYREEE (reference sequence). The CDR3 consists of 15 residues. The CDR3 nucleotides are TGTGCCAGCAGCTTGCCACAGGGGGCTTATGAGACCCAGTTCTTC. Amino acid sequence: CASSLPQGAYETQFF.

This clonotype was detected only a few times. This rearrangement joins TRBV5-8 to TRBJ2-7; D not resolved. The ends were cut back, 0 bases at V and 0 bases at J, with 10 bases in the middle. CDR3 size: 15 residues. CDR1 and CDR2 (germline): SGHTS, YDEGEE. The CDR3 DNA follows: TGTGCCAGCAGCTTGGAGGTCCTAAGCTCCTACGAGCAGTACTTC. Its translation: CASSLEVLSSYEQYF. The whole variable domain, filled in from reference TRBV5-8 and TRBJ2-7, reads EAGVTQSPTHLIKTRGQQATLRCSPISGHTSVYWYQQALGLGLQFLLWYDEGEERNRGNFPPRFSGRQFPNYSSELNVNALELEDSALYLCASSLEVLSSYEQYFGPGTRLTVT.

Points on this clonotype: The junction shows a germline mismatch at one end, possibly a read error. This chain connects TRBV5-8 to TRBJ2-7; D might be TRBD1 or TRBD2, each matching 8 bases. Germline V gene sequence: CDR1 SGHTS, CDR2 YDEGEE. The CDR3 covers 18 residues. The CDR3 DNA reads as TGTGCCAGCAGCTCCCAGTGGACAGGGCGGGGGGCCTCCCACGAGCAGTACTTC. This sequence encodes CASSSQWTGRGASHEQYF.

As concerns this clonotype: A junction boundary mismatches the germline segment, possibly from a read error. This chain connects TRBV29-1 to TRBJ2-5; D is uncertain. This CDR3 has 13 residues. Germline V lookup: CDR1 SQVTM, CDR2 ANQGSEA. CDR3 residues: CSVAHRPEEAQYF. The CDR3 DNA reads TGCAGCGTGGCACATCGACCCGAAGAGGCCCAGTACTTC.